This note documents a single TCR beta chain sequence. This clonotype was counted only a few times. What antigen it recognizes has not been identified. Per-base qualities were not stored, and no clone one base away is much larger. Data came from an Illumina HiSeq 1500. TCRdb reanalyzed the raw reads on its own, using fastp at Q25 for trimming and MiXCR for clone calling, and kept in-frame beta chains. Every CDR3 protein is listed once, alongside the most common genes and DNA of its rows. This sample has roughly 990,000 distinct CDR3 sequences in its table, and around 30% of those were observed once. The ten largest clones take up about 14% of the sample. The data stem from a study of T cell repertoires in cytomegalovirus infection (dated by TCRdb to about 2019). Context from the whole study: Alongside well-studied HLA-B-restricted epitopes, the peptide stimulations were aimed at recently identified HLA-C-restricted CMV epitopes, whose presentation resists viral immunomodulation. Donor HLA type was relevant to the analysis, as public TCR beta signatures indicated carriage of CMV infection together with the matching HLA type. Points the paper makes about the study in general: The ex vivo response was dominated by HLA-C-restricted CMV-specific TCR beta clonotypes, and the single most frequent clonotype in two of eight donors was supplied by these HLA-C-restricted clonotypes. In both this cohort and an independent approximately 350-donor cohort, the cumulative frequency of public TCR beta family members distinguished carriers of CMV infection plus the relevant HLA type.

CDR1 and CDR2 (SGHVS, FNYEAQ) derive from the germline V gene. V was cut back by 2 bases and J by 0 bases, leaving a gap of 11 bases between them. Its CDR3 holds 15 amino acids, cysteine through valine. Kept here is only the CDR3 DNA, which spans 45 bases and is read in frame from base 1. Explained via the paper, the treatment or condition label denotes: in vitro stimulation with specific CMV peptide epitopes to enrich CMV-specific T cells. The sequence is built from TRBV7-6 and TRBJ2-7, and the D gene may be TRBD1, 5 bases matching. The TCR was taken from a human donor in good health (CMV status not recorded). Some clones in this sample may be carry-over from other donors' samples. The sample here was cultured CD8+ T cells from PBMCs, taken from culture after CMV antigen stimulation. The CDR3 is CASSLTVDSSYEQYV. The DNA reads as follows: TGTGCCAGCAGCTTAACAGTAGACAGCTCCTACGAGCAGTACGTC.